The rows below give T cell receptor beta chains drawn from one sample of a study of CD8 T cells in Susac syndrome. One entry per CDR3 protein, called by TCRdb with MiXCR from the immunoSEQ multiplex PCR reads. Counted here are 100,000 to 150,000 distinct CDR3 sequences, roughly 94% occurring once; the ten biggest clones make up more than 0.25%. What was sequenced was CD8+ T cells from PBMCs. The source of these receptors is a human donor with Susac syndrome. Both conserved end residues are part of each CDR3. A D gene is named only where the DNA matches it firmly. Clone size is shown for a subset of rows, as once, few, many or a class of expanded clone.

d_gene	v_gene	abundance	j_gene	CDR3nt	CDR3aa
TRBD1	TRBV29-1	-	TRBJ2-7	TGCAGCGTTACGACAGGGGGATACGAGCAGTACTTC	CSVTTGGYEQYF
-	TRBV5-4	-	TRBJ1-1	TGTGCCAGCACGGAGGGGAGTGAAGCTTTCTTT	CASTEGSEAFF
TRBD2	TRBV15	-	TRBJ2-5	TGTGCCACGCGGGGGGGCGCGGAGACCCAGTACTTC	CATRGGAETQYF
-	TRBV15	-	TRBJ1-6	TGTGCCACCAGCAGACCCCCGGAGGGATTAACACCCCTCCACTTT	CATSRPPEGLTPLHF
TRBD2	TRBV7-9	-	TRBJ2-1	TGTGCCAGCAGCAAACTAAGCCTAGCGGGGGCTTCCGGCAATGAGCAGTTCTTC	CASSKLSLAGASGNEQFF
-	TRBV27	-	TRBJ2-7	TGTGCCAGCAGTTTATGGACGGGTTCACACGAGCAGTACTTC	CASSLWTGSHEQYF
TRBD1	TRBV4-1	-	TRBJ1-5	TGCGCCAGCAGCCACGAACACAGGGGTAGCCAGCCCCAGCATTTT	CASSHEHRGSQPQHF
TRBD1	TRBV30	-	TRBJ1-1	TGTGCCTGGACATTGGGACAGGGGAACACTGAAGCTTTCTTT	CAWTLGQGNTEAFF
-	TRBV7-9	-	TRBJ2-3	TGTGCCAGCAGCTTAGTATACGGTCAGGCGGATACGCAGTATTTT	CASSLVYGQADTQYF
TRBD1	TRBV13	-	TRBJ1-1	TGTGCCAGCAGCTCCGCCGGGACAGGGTCGCCTGAAGCTTTCTTT	CASSSAGTGSPEAFF
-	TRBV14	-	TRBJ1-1	TGTGCCAGCAGCCAAGGGACTCGAGCTGAAGCTTTCTTT	CASSQGTRAEAFF
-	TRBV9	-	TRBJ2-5	TGTGCCAGCAGCGTAGATGGATGGGAGACCCAGTACTTC	CASSVDGWETQYF
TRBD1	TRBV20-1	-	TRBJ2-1	TGCAGTGCTAGAATTGTTCAGGGGGCAGTTAATGAGCAGTTCTTC	CSARIVQGAVNEQFF
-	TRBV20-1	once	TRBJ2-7	TGCAGTGCTAGAGGGGTCGGGTCCTCCTACGAGCAGTACTTC	CSARGVGSSYEQYF
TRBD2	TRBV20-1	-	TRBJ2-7	TGCAGTGCTGATGGACTAGCGCCCAACGAGCAGTACTTC	CSADGLAPNEQYF
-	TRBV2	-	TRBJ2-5	TGTGCCGGGACTGGGTCAGAGACCCAGTACTTC	CAGTGSETQYF
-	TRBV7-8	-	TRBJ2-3	TGTGCCAGCAGCTTAGCTGATCAGTATTTT	CASSLADQYF
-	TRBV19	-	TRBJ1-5	TGTGCCAGTAGTATCACGGTCAGGACGAATAGCAATCAGCCCCAGCATTTT	CASSITVRTNSNQPQHF
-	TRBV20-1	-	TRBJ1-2	TGCAGTGCTAGGGGGGACTTCTACGGCTACACCTTC	CSARGDFYGYTF
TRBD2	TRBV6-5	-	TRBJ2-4	TGTGCCAGCAGTGCTGCTAGCGGGGGGGCCGACATTCAGTACTTC	CASSAASGGADIQYF
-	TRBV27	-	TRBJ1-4	TGTGCCAGCAGTTCTGGCGGAAAACTGTTTTTT	CASSSGGKLFF
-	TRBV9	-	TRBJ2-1	TGTGCCAGCAGCGTAGGATCCGAGCAGTTCTTC	CASSVGSEQFF
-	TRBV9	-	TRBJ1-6	TGTGCCAGCAGCGGAACCGGGACTTTCAATTCACCCCTCCACTTT	CASSGTGTFNSPLHF
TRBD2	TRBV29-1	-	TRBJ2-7	TGCAGCGTAGTAGACGTACCGGGACTAAGCGAGCAGTACTTC	CSVVDVPGLSEQYF
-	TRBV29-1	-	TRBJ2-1	TGCAGCGTTGAAGGTGGGTCAGCCTTCCCCTACAATGAGCAGTTCTTC	CSVEGGSAFPYNEQFF
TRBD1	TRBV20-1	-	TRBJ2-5	TGCAGTGCTAGAGAGACAGGGAGATCGGAGACCCAGTACTTC	CSARETGRSETQYF
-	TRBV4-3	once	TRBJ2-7	TGCGCCAGCAGCCAAGAAAGGACAGGGACTACTTGGCAGTACTTC	CASSQERTGTTWQYF
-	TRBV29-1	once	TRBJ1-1	TGCAGCGTGTGGGGGGGTGAAGCTTTCTTT	CSVWGGEAFF
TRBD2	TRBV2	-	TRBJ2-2	TGTGCCAGCAGAGCCGGGACTAGCAGTACCGGGGAGCTGTTTTTT	CASRAGTSSTGELFF
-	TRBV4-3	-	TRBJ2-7	TGCGCCAGCAGCCAAGAAACAGGGACCTACGAGCAGTACTTC	CASSQETGTYEQYF
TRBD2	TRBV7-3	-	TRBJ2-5	TGTGCCAGCAGCTTTAGACTAGCGGGGACCGGAGAGACCCAGTACTTC	CASSFRLAGTGETQYF
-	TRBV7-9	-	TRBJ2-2	TGTGCCAGCAGCTTTGATAACGGGGAGCTGTTTTTT	CASSFDNGELFF
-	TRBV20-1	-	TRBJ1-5	TGCAGTGCTAGAGATCTCCCTCTTATGCCCCAGCATTTT	CSARDLPLMPQHF
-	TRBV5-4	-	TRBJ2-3	TGTGCCAGCAGTCGGGACTCCACAGATACGCAGTATTTT	CASSRDSTDTQYF
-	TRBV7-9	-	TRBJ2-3	TGTGCCAGCAGCTTACCCCGAGGGATGGGGGCTCAGGGAGATACGCAGTATTTT	CASSLPRGMGAQGDTQYF
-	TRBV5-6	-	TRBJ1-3	TGTGCCAGCAGCCCCCTTCGTCCTTCAAACCCGGGAAACACCATATATTTT	CASSPLRPSNPGNTIYF
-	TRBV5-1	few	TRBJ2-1	TGCGCCAGCAGCTTGGGGGACTACAATGAGCAGTTCTTC	CASSLGDYNEQFF
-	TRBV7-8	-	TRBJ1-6	TGTGCCAGCAGCACCGCTGCAGCGGCTGCAAATTCACCCCTCCACTTT	CASSTAAAAANSPLHF
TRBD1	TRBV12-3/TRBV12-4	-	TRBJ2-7	TGTGCCAGCAGTCCACGACAGGGGGCTTGGGAGCAGTACTTC	CASSPRQGAWEQYF
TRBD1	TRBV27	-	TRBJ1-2	TGTGCCAGCAGTTTATCGCCCTGGGACAGATACTATGGCTACACCTTC	CASSLSPWDRYYGYTF
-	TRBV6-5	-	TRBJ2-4	TGTGCCAGCAGTTCAGACAAGCCGAGCTTAGCCAAAAACATTCAGTACTTC	CASSSDKPSLAKNIQYF
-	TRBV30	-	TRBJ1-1	TGTGCCTGGAGTGTATGGGTGACTGAAGCTTTCTTT	CAWSVWVTEAFF
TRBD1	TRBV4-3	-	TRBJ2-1	TGCGCCAGCAGCCAAGATCCCGGGACAGGGTGGTACAATGAGCAGTTCTTC	CASSQDPGTGWYNEQFF